This T cell receptor (beta chain) was identified in a study of cytomegalovirus exposure and HLA in healthy donors. Primers for the PCR totalled 60 Vbeta and 13 Jbeta. Profiling relied on immunoSEQ multiplex PCR, and the TCRdb table lists in-frame clones only, not all of them. The sample contains approximately 170,000 clones, 75% to 85% of which appear only once. Germline values: CDR1 SGHRS, CDR2 YFSETQ. This CDR3 contains 17 residues. V lost 4 bases and J lost 0; bases outside the gene matches: 5. What was sequenced was PBMCs. The V gene is TRBV5-1, the J gene TRBJ2-1; TRBD2 matches 12 bases. This receptor was taken from a female donor in good health and CMV-seronegative. The CDR3 DNA sequence: TGCGCCAGCAGCCACCGGACTAGCGGGGACTCCTACAATGAGCAGTTCTTC. Amino acid sequence: CASSHRTSGDSYNEQFF. Looking up the rest from reference TRBV5-1 and TRBJ2-1 gives the full variable domain: KAGVTQTPRYLIKTRGQQVTLSCSPISGHRSVSWYQQTPGQGLQFLFEYFSETQRNKGNFPGRFSGRQFSNSRSEMNVSTLELGDSALYLCASSHRTSGDSYNEQFFGPGTRLTVL.